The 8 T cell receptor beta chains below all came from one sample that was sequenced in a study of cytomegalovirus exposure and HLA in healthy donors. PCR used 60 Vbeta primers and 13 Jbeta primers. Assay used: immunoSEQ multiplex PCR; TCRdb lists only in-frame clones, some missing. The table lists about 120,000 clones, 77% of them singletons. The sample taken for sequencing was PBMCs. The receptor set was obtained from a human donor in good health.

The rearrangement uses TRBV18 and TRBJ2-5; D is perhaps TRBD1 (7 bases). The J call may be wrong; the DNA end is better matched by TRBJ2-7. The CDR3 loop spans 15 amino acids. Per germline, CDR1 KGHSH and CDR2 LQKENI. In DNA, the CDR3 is TGTGCCAGCTCCAGGGGGGCTGTGATCCCCTACGAGCAGTACTTC. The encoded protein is CASSRGAVIPYEQYF.

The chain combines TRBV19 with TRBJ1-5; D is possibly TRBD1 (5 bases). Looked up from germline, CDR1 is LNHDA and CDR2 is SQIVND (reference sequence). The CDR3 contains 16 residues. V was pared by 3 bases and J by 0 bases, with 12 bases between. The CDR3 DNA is TGTGCCAGTAGTATGGGGGGGGAACATAGCAATCAGCCCCAGCATTTT. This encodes CASSMGGEHSNQPQHF.

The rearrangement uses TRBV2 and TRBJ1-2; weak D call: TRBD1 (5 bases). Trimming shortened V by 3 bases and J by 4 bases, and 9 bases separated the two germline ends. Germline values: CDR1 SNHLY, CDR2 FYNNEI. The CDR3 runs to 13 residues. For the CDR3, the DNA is TGTGCCAGCAGTGATGGTCAGGGCTATGGCTACACCTTC. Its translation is CASSDGQGYGYTF. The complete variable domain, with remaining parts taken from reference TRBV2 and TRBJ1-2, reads EPEVTQTPSHQVTQMGQEVILRCVPISNHLYFYWYRQILGQKVEFLVSFYNNEISEKSEIFDDQFSVERPDGSNFTLKIRSTKLEDSAMYFCASSDGQGYGYTFGSGTRLTVV.

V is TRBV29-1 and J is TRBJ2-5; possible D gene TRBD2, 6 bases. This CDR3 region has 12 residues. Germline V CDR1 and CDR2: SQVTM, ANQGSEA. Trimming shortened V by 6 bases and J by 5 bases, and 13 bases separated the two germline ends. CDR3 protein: CSVPGSGETQYF. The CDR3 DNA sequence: TGCAGCGTACCAGGGAGCGGGGAGACCCAGTACTTC.

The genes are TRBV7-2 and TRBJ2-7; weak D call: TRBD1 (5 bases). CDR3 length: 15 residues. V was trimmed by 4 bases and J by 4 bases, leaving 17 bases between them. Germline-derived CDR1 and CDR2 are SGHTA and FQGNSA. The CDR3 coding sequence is TGTGCCAGCAGCTCTACTCGACAGACCATTTACGAGCAGTACTTC. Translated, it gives CASSSTRQTIYEQYF.

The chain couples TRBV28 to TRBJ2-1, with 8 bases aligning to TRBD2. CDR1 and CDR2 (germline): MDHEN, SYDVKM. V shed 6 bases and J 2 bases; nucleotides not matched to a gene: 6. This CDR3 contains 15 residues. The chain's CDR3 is CASRPSGRAYNEQFF. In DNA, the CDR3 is TGTGCCAGCAGACCCAGCGGGAGAGCCTACAATGAGCAGTTCTTC.

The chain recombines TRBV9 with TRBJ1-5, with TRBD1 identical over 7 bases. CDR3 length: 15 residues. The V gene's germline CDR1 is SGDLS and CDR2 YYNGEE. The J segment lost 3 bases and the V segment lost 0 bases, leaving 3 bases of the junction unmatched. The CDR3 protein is CASSVAGTDNQPQHF. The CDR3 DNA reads TGTGCCAGCAGCGTAGCCGGGACAGACAATCAGCCCCAGCATTTT.

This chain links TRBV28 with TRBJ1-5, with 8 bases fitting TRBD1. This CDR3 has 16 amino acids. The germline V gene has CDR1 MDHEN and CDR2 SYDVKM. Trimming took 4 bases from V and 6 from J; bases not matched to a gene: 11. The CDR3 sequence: CASSSWTGRVGQPQHF. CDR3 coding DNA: TGTGCCAGCAGTTCCTGGACAGGGAGAGTGGGTCAGCCCCAGCATTTT.